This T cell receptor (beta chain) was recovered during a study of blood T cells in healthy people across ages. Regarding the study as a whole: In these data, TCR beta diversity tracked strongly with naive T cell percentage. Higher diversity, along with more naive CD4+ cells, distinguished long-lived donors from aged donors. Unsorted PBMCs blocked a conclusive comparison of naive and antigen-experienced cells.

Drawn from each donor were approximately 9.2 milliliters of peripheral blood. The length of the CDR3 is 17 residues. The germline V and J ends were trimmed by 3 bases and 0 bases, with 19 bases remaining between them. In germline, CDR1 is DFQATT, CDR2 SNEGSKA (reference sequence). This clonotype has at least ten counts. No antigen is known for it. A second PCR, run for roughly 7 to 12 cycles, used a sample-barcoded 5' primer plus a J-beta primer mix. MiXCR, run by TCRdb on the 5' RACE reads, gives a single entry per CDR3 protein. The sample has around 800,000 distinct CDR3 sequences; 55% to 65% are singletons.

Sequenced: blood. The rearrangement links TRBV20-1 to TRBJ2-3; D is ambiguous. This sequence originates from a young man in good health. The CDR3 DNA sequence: TGCAGTGCTAGTTCTTACTCTGCTGACCCTAGCACAGATACGCAGTATTTT. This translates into CSASSYSADPSTDTQYF.